The 15 T cell receptor beta chains in this list originate from one sample, sequenced in a study of T cell repertoires in cytomegalovirus infection. TCRdb re-derived calls from the reads in MiXCR, one entry per CDR3 protein. This sample has 700,000 to 850,000 distinct CDR3 sequences, with approximately 32% found just once. These receptors have no identified antigens. Sequences were derived from cultured CD8+ T cells from PBMCs, sampled from culture after CMV antigen stimulation. These TCRs come from a human donor in good health (CMV status not recorded). Some clones in this sample may be carry-over from other donors' samples.

The chain links TRBV29-1 to TRBJ2-1, with 7 bases aligning to TRBD2. V gave up 4 bases and J gave up 4 bases; unmatched junction bases: 4. The CDR3 has 13 amino acids. CDR1 and CDR2 from the germline V gene are SQVTM and ANQGSEA. CDR3 sequence reads: CSVGAGSYNEQFF. The CDR3 nucleotides are TGCAGCGTTGGAGCGGGGAGTTACAATGAGCAGTTCTTC.

CDR3 nucleotide sequence: TGTGCCAGCAGTTACTTTAGCGGGGGTTTGGGCAATGAGCAGTTCTTC. Translating it yields CASSYFSGGLGNEQFF. V and J are TRBV6-5 and TRBJ2-1, with 9 bases identical to TRBD2. The V segment lost 1 base and the J segment 6 bases; nucleotides outside the gene matches: 7. The CDR3 has 16 amino acids. Germline CDR1 is MNHEY and CDR2 is SVGAGI.

This clonotype was found a few times. The chain has TRBV29-1 and TRBJ1-2, with no clear D. Trimming removed 2 bases at V and 5 bases at J, with 9 bases between. Germline V gene sequence: CDR1 SQVTM, CDR2 ANQGSEA. The CDR3 totals 12 residues. The CDR3: CSVEWGVYGYTF. Written as DNA, the CDR3 is TGCAGCGTTGAATGGGGAGTGTATGGCTACACCTTC.

This clonotype has a handful of counts. For the CDR3, the DNA is TGCGCCAGCAGCCCCGAAGGTCTGTACGAGCAGTACGTC. Amino acids: CASSPEGLYEQYV. The gene calls are TRBV5-1 and TRBJ2-7; D ambiguous. The length of the CDR3 is 13 residues. Germline loops: CDR1 SGHRS, CDR2 YFSETQ. Between the trimmed V and J ends, which lost 4 bases and 4 bases, there was a span of 12 bases.

This sequence joins TRBV20-1 and TRBJ1-2; no definite D call. The V gene lost 0 bases and the J gene lost 3 bases, with 20 bases spanning the gap. This CDR3 region has 17 residues. Per germline, CDR1 DFQATT and CDR2 SNEGSKA (reference sequence). The CDR3 reads CSARDVPLGYSYYGYTF. The CDR3 coding sequence is TGCAGTGCTAGAGATGTCCCCCTAGGGTATAGCTACTATGGCTACACCTTC.

V usage is TRBV27 and J usage is TRBJ2-3, with D perhaps TRBD1 (7 bases). Trimming took off 5 bases at V and 4 bases at J, with 22 bases between the two ends. Germline V gene sequence: CDR1 MNHEY, CDR2 SMNVEV (reference sequence). The CDR3 length is 17 residues. CDR3 coding DNA: TGTGCCAGCAGTCTACTAGGATACAGGGGAGGAGCAGATACGCAGTATTTT. Amino acids: CASSLLGYRGGADTQYF.

This clonotype was observed a few times. The junction differs from germline at one of its ends, possibly a read error. The rearrangement joins TRBV19 to TRBJ2-1, with a weak D call TRBD1 (5 bases). Per the germline V gene, CDR1 is LNHDA and CDR2 is SQIVND (reference sequence). The CDR3 runs 12 residues. CDR3 sequence (DNA): TGTGCCAGTAGTTTAGACAGTAGAGAGCAGTTCTTC. It yields the protein CASSLDSREQFF.

V and J are TRBV7-8 and TRBJ1-1; D uncertain. V lost 1 base and J 1 base, leaving 7 bases between the germline ends. From germline, CDR1 is SGHVS and CDR2 FQNEAQ. This CDR3 spans 14 amino acids. CDR3 DNA: TGTGCCAGCAGCTTAGAGTCTGCGAACACTGAAGCTTTCTTT. Translation: CASSLESANTEAFF.

The rearrangement joins TRBV9 to TRBJ1-6; D not resolved. The length of the CDR3 is 17 residues. Germline V CDR1 and CDR2: SGDLS, YYNGEE. The V and J ends lost 0 bases and 7 bases respectively, with 17 bases between them. The CDR3 nucleotides read TGTGCCAGCAGCGTAGAGGCGGCGGGGTCGGGGAATTCACCCCTCCACTTT. Translating it yields CASSVEAAGSGNSPLHF.

The V call is TRBV7-9, the J call TRBJ1-1, with TRBD1 identical over 10 bases. J lost 5 bases, V lost 2 bases, and 5 bases had no gene match. The CDR3 has 15 amino acids. The germline V gene has CDR1 SEHNR and CDR2 FQNEAQ (reference sequence). The CDR3 bases are TGTGCCAGCAGCTTAATAGGACAGGGGGATACTGAAGCTTTCTTT. Translating gives CASSLIGQGDTEAFF.

This clonotype was counted only a few times. This chain joins TRBV2 and TRBJ1-2, with TRBD1 matching over 7 bases. This CDR3 is 12 amino acids long. The germline CDR1 and CDR2 sequences are SNHLY and FYNNEI. V lost 10 bases and J lost 6; bases outside the gene matches: 8. CDR3 DNA sequence: TGTGCCACTAAGGGGGCTCTCGATGGCTACACCTTC. Amino acid sequence: CATKGALDGYTF. Combining the CDR3 with reference TRBV2 and TRBJ1-2 gives the whole variable domain EPEVTQTPSHQVTQMGQEVILRCVPISNHLYFYWYRQILGQKVEFLVSFYNNEISEKSEIFDDQFSVERPDGSNFTLKIRSTKLEDSAMYFCATKGALDGYTFGSGTRLTVV.

This clonotype appeared a few times. The CDR3 region is CASSLAPTNQPQHF. CDR3 nucleotide sequence: TGTGCCAGCAGCTTGGCACCGACTAATCAGCCCCAGCATTTT. V is TRBV5-5 and J is TRBJ1-5; no reliable D call. Germline-derived CDR1 and CDR2 are SGHKS and YYEKEE (reference sequence). CDR3 length equals 14 residues. The V and J ends lost 0 bases and 4 bases respectively, with 8 bases between them.

The chain links TRBV13 to TRBJ2-2, with no clear D. This CDR3 has 14 residues. The V gene lost 4 bases and the J gene lost 4 bases, with 10 bases spanning the gap. CDR1 is PRHDT, CDR2 FYEKMQ, per germline (reference sequence). CDR3 coding DNA: TGTGCCAGCAGCTCCGGACGGAGCACCGGGGAGCTGTTTTTT. It codes for CASSSGRSTGELFF.

The chain links TRBV2 to TRBJ1-2; D is perhaps TRBD1 (6 bases). Germline-derived CDR1 and CDR2 are SNHLY and FYNNEI. The CDR3 runs 15 residues. Trimming shortened V by 7 bases and J by 5 bases, and 20 bases separated the two germline ends. The DNA of the CDR3 is TGTGCCAGCAAGATTGATAGGACAGATTTTTATGGCTACACCTTC. It specifies CASKIDRTDFYGYTF.

In DNA, the CDR3 is TGTGCCAGCAGCCACGGACTAACGGAAGAGACCCAGTACTTC. It is translated as CASSHGLTEETQYF. The V and J genes are TRBV6-2 or TRBV6-3 and TRBJ2-5, with D perhaps matching TRBD2 (6 bases). The CDR3 runs to 14 residues. V gave up 6 bases and J gave up 3 bases, with 14 bases separating them. The germline gives CDR1 MNHEY, CDR2 SVGEGT.